Sequencing of this TCR beta chain was carried out in a study of shared clonotypes between healthy human individuals. Profiled with immunoSEQ multiplex PCR; TCRdb holds only in-frame clones, not every one. Among under 650,000 clones, 96% were seen once, and the ten largest hold approximately 0.06%. Germline CDR1 and CDR2: SNHLY and FYNNEI. V shed 1 base, J shed 2 bases, and the junction held 4 bases outside the gene matches. There are 17 residues in the CDR3. The sequencing input was naive CD4+ T cells sorted from blood. Subset specified: CD45RA+ positively selected. This clonotype originated in a woman in her twenties or thirties in good health. The chain recombines TRBV2 with TRBJ2-1; 11 bases are a match to TRBD2. The CDR3 nucleotides are TGTGCCAGCAGTGAAGTTCTAGCGGGAGGCACCTACAATGAGCAGTTCTTC. It is translated as CASSEVLAGGTYNEQFF.